This paragraph reports one T cell receptor (beta chain). Time point here: before trial treatment. The treatment that donors received included nivolumab, ipilimumab, aspirin, low-dose cyclophosphamide and low-dose radiotherapy. Alpha and beta chains were covered, as first-strand cDNA relied on TRAV- and TRBV-specific primers. With a V-primer adapter and a constant-region primer, TCRs were amplified for 20 PCR cycles. TCRdb re-called the reads with MiXCR, one entry per CDR3 protein. The table lists 70,000 to 90,000 distinct CDR3 sequences, 18% of them singletons. V gave up 5 bases and J gave up 7 bases, with 9 bases separating them. The CDR3 totals 12 residues. Germline CDR1 MNHNS, CDR2 SASEGT. These data belong to a study of low-dose radiotherapy and immunotherapy resistance in tumors. As for the study in general: Cohort 1 patients were irradiated with 0.5 Gy fractions every 2 weeks to 6.5 Gy total. Every two weeks patients got nivolumab 240 mg flat dose, plus ipilimumab 1 mg/kg every six weeks, intravenously. Patients' oral aspirin dose was 300 mg daily across four cycles from cycle 1 day 1.

The TCR comes from a male donor with prostate cancer. The chain uses TRBV6-1 and TRBJ2-1; the D is unclear. Sample: PBMCs, taken before treatment. Here the CDR3 reads CASSPQSNEQFF. The CDR3 DNA reads as TGTGCCAGCAGTCCACAGTCGAATGAGCAGTTCTTC.